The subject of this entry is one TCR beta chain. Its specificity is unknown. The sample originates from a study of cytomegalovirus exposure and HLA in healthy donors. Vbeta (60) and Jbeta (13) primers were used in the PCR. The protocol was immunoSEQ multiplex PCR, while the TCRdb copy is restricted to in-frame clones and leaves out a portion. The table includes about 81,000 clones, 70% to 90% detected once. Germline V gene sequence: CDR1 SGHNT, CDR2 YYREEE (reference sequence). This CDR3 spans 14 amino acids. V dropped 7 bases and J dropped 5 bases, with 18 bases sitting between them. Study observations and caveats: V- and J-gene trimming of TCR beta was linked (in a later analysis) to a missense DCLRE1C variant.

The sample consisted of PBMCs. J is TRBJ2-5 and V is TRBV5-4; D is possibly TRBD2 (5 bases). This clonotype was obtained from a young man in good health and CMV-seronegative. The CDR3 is CASRPDSPSETQYF. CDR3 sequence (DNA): TGTGCCAGCCGCCCGGACTCTCCCTCGGAGACCCAGTACTTC.